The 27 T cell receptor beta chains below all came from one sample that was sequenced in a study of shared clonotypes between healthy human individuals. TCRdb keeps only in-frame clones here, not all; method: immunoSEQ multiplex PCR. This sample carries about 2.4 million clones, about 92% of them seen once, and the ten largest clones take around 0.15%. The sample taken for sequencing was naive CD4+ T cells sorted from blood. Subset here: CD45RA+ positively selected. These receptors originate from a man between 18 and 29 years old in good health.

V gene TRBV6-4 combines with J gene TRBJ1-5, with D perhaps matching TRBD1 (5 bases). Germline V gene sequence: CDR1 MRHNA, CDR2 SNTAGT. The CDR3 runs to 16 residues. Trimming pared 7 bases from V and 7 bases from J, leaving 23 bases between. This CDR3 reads CASTKRTPKIKQPQHF. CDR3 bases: TGTGCCAGCACTAAGCGGACACCCAAGATCAAACAGCCCCAGCATTTT.

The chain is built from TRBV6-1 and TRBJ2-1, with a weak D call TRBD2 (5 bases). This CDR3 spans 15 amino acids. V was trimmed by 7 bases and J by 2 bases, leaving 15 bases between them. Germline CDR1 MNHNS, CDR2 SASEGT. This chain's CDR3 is CASNPTGNPYNEQFF. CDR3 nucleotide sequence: TGTGCCAGCAATCCGACGGGGAACCCCTACAATGAGCAGTTCTTC.

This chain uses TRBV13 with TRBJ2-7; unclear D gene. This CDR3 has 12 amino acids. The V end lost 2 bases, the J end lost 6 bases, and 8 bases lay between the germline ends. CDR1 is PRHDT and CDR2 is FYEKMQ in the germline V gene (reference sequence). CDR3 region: CASSLPRREQYF. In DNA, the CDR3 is TGTGCCAGCAGCTTACCCCGCCGCGAGCAGTACTTC.

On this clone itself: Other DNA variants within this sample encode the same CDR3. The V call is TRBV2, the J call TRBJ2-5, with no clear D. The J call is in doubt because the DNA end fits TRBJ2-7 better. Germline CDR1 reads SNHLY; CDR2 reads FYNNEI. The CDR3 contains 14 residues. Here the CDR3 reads CASSEGPSSYEQYF. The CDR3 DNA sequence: TGTGCCAGCAGTGAAGGGCCGAGCTCCTACGAGCAGTACTTC.

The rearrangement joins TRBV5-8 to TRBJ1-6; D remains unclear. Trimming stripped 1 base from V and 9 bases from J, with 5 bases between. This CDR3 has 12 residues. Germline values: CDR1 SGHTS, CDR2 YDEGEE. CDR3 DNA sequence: TGTGCCAGCAGCTTGCAGGCTTCACCCCTCCACTTT. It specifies CASSLQASPLHF.

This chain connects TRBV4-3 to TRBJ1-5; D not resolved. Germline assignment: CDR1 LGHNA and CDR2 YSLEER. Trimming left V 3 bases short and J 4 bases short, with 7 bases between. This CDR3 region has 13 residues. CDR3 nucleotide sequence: TGCGCCAGCAGCCACGAGGCAAATCAGCCCCAGCATTTT. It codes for CASSHEANQPQHF.

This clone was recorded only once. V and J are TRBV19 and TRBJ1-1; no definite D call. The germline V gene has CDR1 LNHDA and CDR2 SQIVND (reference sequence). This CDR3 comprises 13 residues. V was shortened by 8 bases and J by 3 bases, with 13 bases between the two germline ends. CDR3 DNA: TGTGCCAGTTCAGCGGTAAGAGACACTGAAGCTTTCTTT. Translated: CASSAVRDTEAFF.

The CDR3 spells CASSPLQAGGELFF. The CDR3 bases are TGTGCCAGCTCACCACTCCAGGCGGGCGGGGAGCTGTTTTTT. The V call is TRBV18, the J call TRBJ2-2; a possible D gene is TRBD2 (5 bases). In germline, CDR1 is KGHSH, CDR2 LQKENI. The CDR3 is 14 residues long. Trimming stripped 1 base from V and 7 bases from J, with 10 bases between. The full variable domain, completed using reference TRBV18 and TRBJ2-2, is NAGVMQNPRHLVRRRGQEARLRCSPMKGHSHVYWYRQLPEEGLKFMVYLQKENIIDESGMPKERFSAEFPKEGPSILRIQQVVRGDSAAYFCASSPLQAGGELFFGEGSRLTVL.

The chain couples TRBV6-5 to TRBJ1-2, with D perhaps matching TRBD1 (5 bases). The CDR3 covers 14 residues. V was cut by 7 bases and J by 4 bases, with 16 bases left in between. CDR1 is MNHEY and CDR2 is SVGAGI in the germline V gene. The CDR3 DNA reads TGTGCCAGCACCCCGGGACGGAATTCCTATGGCTACACCTTC. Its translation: CASTPGRNSYGYTF.

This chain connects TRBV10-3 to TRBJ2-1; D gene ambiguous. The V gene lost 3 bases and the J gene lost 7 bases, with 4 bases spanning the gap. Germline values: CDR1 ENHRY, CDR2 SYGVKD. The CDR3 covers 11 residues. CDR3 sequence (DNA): TGTGCCATCAGTGATATGAATGAGCAGTTCTTC. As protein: CAISDMNEQFF.

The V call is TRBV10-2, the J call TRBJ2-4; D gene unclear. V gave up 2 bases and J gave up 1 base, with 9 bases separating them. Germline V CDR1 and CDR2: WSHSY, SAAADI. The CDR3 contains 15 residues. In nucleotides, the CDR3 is TGCGCCAGCAGTGAGAGGTTCTCGGCCAAAAACATTCAGTACTTC. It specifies CASSERFSAKNIQYF.

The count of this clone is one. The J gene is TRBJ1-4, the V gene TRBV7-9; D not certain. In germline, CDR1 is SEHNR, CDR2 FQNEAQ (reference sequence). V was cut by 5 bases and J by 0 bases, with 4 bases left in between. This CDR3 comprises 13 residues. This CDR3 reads CASSDATNEKLFF. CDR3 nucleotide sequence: TGTGCCAGCAGCGATGCAACTAATGAAAAACTGTTTTTT.

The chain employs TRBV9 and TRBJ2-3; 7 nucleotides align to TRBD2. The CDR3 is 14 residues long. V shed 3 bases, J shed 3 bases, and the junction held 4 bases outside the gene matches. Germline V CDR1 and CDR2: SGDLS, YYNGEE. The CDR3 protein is CASSGGLGTDTQYF. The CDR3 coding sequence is TGTGCCAGCAGCGGAGGACTAGGGACAGATACGCAGTATTTT.

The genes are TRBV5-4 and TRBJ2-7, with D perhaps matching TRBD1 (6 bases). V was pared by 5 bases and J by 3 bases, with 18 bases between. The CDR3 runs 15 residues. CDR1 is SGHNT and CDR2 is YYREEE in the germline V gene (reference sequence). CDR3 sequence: CASSDFQGLHYEQYF. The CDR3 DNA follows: TGTGCCAGCAGTGATTTTCAGGGGTTACACTACGAGCAGTACTTC.

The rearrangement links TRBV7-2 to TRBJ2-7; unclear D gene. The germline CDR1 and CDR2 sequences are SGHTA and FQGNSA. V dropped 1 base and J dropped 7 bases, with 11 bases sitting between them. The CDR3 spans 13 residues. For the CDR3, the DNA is TGTGCCAGCAGCTTAGGGTATCCGCTGGAGCAGTACTTC. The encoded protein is CASSLGYPLEQYF.

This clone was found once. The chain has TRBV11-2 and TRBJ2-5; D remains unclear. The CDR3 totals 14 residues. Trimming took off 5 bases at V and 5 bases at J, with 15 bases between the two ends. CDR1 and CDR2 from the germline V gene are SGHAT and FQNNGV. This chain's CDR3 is CASSPPPLWETQYF. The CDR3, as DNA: TGTGCCAGCAGCCCCCCCCCGTTATGGGAGACCCAGTACTTC.

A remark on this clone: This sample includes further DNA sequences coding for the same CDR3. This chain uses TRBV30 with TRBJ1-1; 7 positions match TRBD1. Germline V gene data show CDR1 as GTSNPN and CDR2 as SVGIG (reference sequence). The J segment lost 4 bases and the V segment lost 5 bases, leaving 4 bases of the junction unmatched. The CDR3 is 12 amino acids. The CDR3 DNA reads TGTGCCTGGTCTACAGGGGTCACTGAAGCTTTCTTT. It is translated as CAWSTGVTEAFF.

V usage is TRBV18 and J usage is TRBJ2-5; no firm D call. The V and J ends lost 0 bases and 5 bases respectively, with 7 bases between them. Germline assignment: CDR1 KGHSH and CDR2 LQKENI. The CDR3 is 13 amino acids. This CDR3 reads CASSPPSYETQYF. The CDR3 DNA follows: TGTGCCAGCTCACCACCGTCGTATGAGACCCAGTACTTC.

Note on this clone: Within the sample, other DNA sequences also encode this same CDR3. The CDR3 reads CASSLAPVNTEAFF. The CDR3 DNA follows: TGTGCCAGCAGCTTAGCGCCGGTAAACACTGAAGCTTTCTTT. The chain is built from TRBV7-9 and TRBJ1-1; D unclear. The CDR3 has 14 residues. The V gene's germline CDR1 is SEHNR and CDR2 FQNEAQ (reference sequence). V was trimmed by 0 bases and J by 2 bases, leaving 7 bases between them.

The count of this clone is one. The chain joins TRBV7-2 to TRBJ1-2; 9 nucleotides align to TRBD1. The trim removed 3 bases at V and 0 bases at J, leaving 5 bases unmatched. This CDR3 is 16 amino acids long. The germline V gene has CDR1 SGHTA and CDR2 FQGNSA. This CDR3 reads CASSLGQGKANYGYTF. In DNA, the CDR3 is TGTGCCAGCAGCTTGGGACAGGGAAAAGCTAACTATGGCTACACCTTC.

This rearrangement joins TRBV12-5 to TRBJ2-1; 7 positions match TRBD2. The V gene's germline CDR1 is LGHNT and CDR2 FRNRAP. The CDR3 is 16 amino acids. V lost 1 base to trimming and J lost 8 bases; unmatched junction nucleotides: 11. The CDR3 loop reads CASGLGFAGVSDEQFF. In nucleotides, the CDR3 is TGTGCTAGTGGTTTGGGATTCGCGGGAGTGTCTGATGAGCAGTTCTTC.

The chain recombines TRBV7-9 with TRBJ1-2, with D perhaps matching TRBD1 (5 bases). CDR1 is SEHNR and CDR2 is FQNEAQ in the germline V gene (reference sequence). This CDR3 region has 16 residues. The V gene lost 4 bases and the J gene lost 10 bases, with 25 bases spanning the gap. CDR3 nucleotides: TGTGCCAGCAGCTCCGTCCCGCACGGGACTACTTTGGACTACACCTTC. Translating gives CASSSVPHGTTLDYTF.

Here the CDR3 DNA reads TGTGCCATCAGTGACCTAGACAGGGGGCTTGGCTACACCTTC. Its protein product is CAISDLDRGLGYTF. V is TRBV10-3 and J is TRBJ1-2; the match to TRBD1 covers 10 bases. This CDR3 region has 14 residues. Germline V CDR1 and CDR2: ENHRY, SYGVKD. V trimming: 3 bases; J trimming: 7 bases; junction bases outside the gene matches: 5.

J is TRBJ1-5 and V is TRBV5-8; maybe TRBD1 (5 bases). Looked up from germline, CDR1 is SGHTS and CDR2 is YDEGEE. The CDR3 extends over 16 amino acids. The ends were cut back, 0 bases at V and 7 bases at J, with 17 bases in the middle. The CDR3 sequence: CASSLAEGGAGQPQHF. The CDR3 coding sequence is TGTGCCAGCAGCTTGGCCGAGGGCGGGGCTGGACAGCCCCAGCATTTT. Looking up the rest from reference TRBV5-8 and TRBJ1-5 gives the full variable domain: EAGVTQSPTHLIKTRGQQATLRCSPISGHTSVYWYQQALGLGLQFLLWYDEGEERNRGNFPPRFSGRQFPNYSSELNVNALELEDSALYLCASSLAEGGAGQPQHFGDGTRLSIL.

This CDR3 reads CASGLNRGLYSNQPQHF. For the CDR3, the DNA is TGTGCTAGTGGTTTAAACAGGGGGCTTTATAGCAATCAGCCCCAGCATTTT. J is TRBJ1-5 and V is TRBV12-5; 9 bases agree with TRBD1. There are 17 residues in the CDR3. The junction had 6 bases not matched to a gene; V was cut back by 3 bases and J by 0 bases. Germline assignment: CDR1 LGHNT and CDR2 FRNRAP.

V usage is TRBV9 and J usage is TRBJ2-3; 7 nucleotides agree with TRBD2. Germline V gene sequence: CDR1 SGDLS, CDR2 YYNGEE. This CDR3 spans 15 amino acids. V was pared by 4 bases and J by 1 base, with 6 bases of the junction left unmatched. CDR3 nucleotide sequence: TGTGCCAGCAGCACCCGGGACTACCGCACAGATACGCAGTATTTT. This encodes CASSTRDYRTDTQYF.

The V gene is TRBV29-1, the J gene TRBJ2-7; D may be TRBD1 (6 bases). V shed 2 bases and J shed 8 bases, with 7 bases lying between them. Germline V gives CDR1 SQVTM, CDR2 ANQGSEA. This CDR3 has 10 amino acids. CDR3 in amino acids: CSVEQGKQYF. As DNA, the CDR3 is TGCAGCGTTGAACAGGGGAAGCAGTACTTC.